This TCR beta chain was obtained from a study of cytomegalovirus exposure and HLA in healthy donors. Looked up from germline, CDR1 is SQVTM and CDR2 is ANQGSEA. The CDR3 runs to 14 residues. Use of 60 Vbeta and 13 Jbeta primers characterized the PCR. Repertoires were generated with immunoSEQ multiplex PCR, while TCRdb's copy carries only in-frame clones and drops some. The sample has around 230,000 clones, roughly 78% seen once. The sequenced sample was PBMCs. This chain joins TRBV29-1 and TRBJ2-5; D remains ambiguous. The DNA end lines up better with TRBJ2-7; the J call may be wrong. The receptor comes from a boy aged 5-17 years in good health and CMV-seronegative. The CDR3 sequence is CSVEERPSSYEQYF. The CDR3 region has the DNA TGCAGCGTTGAAGAGAGGCCGAGCTCCTACGAGCAGTACTTC.